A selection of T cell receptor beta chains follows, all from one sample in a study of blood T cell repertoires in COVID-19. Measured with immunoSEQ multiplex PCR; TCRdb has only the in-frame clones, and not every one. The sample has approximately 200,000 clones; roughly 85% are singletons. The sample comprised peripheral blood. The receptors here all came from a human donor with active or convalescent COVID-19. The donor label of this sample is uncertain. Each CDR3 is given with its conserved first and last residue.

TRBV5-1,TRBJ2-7,CASSDTKAGEQYF
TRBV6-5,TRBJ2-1,CASSSTLANEQFF
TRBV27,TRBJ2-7,CASSFSRRTGGRGEQYF
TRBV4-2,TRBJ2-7,CASSQGTGKYEQYF
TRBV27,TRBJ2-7,CASTPTARGAFEQYF
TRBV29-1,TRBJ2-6,CSASRGISSSGANVLTF
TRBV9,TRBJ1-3,CASSVVGARGNTIYF
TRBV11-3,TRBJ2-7,CASSLGSAGGGHYEQYF
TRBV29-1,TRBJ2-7,CSVGDSYEQYF
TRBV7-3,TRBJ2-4,CASTAPETNISLAKNIQYF
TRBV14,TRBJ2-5,CASSQDLRVETQYF
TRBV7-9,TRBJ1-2,CASSPGGGYYGYTF
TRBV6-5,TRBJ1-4,CASSYRGATNEKLFF
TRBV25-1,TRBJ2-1,CASSVAKMGSTEQFF
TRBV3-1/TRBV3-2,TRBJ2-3,CASSQPGIFADTQYF
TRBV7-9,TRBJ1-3,CASSLEFVRGNTIYF
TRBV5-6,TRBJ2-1,CASSLDAPGYNEQFF
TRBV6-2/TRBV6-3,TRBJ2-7,CASSSQPGQPYEQYF
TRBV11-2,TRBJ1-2,CASSLERQGDYGYTF
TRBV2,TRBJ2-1,CASQISGGANEQFF
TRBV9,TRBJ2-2,CASSRVDYHTGELFF
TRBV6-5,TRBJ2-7,CASSLDSAGYEQYF
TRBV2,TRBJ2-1,CASSERIVGEQFF
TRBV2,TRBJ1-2,CASSRLQGAKGYTF
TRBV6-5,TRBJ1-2,CASSDPDRGTYGYTF
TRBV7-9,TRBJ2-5,CASRKGGQAQETQYF
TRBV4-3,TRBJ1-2,CASSQDLGRIGSGYGYTF
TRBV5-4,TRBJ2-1,CASSSPPGLPEFF
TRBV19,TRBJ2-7,CASSLSGQGYEQYF
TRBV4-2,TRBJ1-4,CASSRGQTTTNEKLFF
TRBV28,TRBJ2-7,CASSLSGAGPEQYF
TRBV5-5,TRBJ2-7,CASSLGLAEQYF
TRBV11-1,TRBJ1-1,CASRTGTEAFF
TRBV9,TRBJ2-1,CASSVDVLSYNEQFF
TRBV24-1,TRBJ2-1,CATSGLAGVHEQFF
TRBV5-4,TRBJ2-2,CASSLQDVGELFF
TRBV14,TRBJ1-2,CASSQVPTGTLGYTF
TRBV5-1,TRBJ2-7,CASSLDRDRGYEQYF
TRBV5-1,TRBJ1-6,CASSLDRSYNSPLHF
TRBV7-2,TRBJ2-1,CASSPHRGSEQFF
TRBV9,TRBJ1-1,CASSVGLQNTEAFF
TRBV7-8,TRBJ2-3,CASSSLPRTDTQYF
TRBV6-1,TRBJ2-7,CASSEIGSNEQYF
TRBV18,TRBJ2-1,CASSPQTSGNEQFF
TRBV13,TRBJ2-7,CASSTNSGRRDEQYF
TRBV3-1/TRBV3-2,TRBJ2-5,CASSQGASAFGETQYF
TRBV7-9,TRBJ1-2,CASSLASANNYGYTF
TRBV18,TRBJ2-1,CASSPPSYEQFF
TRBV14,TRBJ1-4,CASSRRGGSGEKLFF
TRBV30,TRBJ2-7,CALSIASASGWGEQYF
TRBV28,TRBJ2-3,CASSLWGQGTVTQYF
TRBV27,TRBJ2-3,CASVPDTYRTDTQYF
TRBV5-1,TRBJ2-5,CASSFSLQETQYF
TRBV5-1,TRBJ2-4,CASSLGGAGLAGTKNIQYF
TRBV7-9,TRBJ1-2,CASSSARTGNYGYTF